The 32 T cell receptor beta chains listed next were all sequenced from one sample in a study of T cell responses to AZD1222 COVID-19 vaccine. Libraries were prepared by immunoSEQ multiplex PCR; TCRdb keeps only in-frame clonotypes and omits some of them. The sample has 240,000 or so clones; approximately 93% are singletons. Material: peripheral blood, obtained on day 0 of AZD1222 vaccination. The receptors come from an adult in good health.

In its sample, this clone was seen once. The rearrangement links TRBV10-3 to TRBJ2-6; D gene ambiguous. CDR1 ENHRY and CDR2 SYGVKD come from the germline V gene. The V gene lost 0 bases and the J gene lost 0 bases, with 12 bases spanning the gap. The CDR3 consists of 18 residues. The CDR3 DNA reads as TGTGCCATCAGTGAGTCGAAGGGCCTTTACTCTGGGGCCAACGTCCTGACTTTC. Translation: CAISESKGLYSGANVLTF.

The V and J genes are TRBV2 and TRBJ2-5; maybe TRBD2 (6 bases). V lost 6 bases to trimming and J lost 5 bases, with 19 bases between them. The CDR3 runs to 15 residues. CDR1 is SNHLY and CDR2 is FYNNEI in the germline V gene. For the CDR3, the DNA is TGTGCCAGCAGCGGCTTGCGGGGTGGAGGTGAGACCCAGTACTTC. It is translated as CASSGLRGGGETQYF.

V and J are TRBV5-1 and TRBJ1-2, with D possibly being TRBD1 (5 bases). Trimming cost V 2 bases and J 6 bases, with 14 bases left between them. The length of the CDR3 is 14 residues. The V gene's germline CDR1 is SGHRS and CDR2 YFSETQ. The CDR3 coding sequence is TGCGCCAGCAGCTTCTCGCAGGGAGTGAATGGCTACACCTTC. Translating gives CASSFSQGVNGYTF.

The V and J genes are TRBV3-1 (or the pseudogene TRBV3-2) and TRBJ1-3, with D unresolved. Trimming removed 4 bases at V and 0 bases at J, with 16 bases between. CDR3 size: 17 residues. Germline V gene sequence: CDR1 LGHDT, CDR2 YNNKEL (reference sequence). The CDR3 nucleotides read TGTGCCAGCAGCCCCTCGAATTTCTACGTCTCTGGAAACACCATATATTTT. Encoded protein: CASSPSNFYVSGNTIYF.

The chain links TRBV6-5 to TRBJ2-7; TRBD1 is a possible D gene (6 bases). The CDR3 length is 12 residues. Trimming removed 10 bases from V and 3 bases from J, with 13 bases in between. Germline V gene sequence: CDR1 MNHEY, CDR2 SVGAGI. CDR3 residues: CATAGTNYEQYF. CDR3 in DNA: TGTGCCACCGCCGGGACAAACTACGAGCAGTACTTC.

As concerns this clone: The sample has other DNA sequences that encode this CDR3 too. DNA of the CDR3: TGTGCCAGCAGTTCTGGGGCCAACGTCCTGACTTTC. The encoded protein is CASSSGANVLTF. This rearrangement joins TRBV27 to TRBJ2-6; D uncertain. Trimming pared 4 bases from V and 2 bases from J, leaving 0 bases between. CDR1 and CDR2 (germline): MNHEY, SMNVEV (reference sequence). The CDR3 consists of 12 residues.

This sequence joins TRBV9 and TRBJ2-2; D is possibly TRBD1 (5 bases). The V end lost 0 bases, the J end lost 4 bases, and 7 bases lay between the germline ends. The CDR3 contains 14 residues. Germline assignment: CDR1 SGDLS and CDR2 YYNGEE. CDR3 coding DNA: TGTGCCAGCAGCGTAGATCAGGGCACCGGGGAGCTGTTTTTT. Its protein is CASSVDQGTGELFF.

In nucleotides, the CDR3 is TGTGCCAGCTCACCACTGGGGCCGCGGACGGCTGAAGCTTTCTTT. Residues: CASSPLGPRTAEAFF. The chain carries TRBV18 and TRBJ1-1, with D possibly being TRBD1 (5 bases). Germline V gene data show CDR1 as KGHSH and CDR2 as LQKENI. This CDR3 spans 15 amino acids. With 1 base removed from V and 6 bases from J, the gap between germline ends came to 15 bases.

This clone was seen more than once but under ten times. The chain has TRBV9 and TRBJ1-2; 8 nucleotides match TRBD1. J was trimmed by 4 bases and V by 2 bases; bases with no gene match: 10. The germline V gene has CDR1 SGDLS and CDR2 YYNGEE. The CDR3 spans 16 residues. The chain's CDR3 is CASSVGWGQGAYGYTF. The CDR3 nucleotides read TGTGCCAGCAGCGTGGGCTGGGGGCAGGGGGCCTATGGCTACACCTTC.

This sequence joins TRBV15 and TRBJ1-4; TRBD1 agrees at 8 bases. The germline V gene encodes CDR1 LNHNV and CDR2 YYDKDF (reference sequence). This CDR3 comprises 15 residues. The trim removed 2 bases at V and 6 bases at J, leaving 5 bases unmatched. The CDR3 DNA is TGTGCCACCAGCAGACCCGCAGGGGGCTATGAAAAACTGTTTTTT. It encodes CATSRPAGGYEKLFF.

V and J are TRBV19 and TRBJ1-2, with D unclear. Trimming stripped 3 bases from V and 3 bases from J, with 8 bases between. CDR1 is LNHDA, CDR2 SQIVND, per germline (reference sequence). The CDR3 extends over 13 amino acids. The chain's CDR3 is CASSIPRDYGYTF. CDR3 in DNA: TGTGCCAGTAGTATCCCGAGGGACTATGGCTACACCTTC.

On this clone: The identical CDR3 is also encoded by other nucleotide sequences in the sample. The rearrangement uses TRBV7-9 and TRBJ2-7, with D unresolved. This CDR3 is built from 14 residues. The germline V and J ends were trimmed by 4 bases and 1 base, with 11 bases remaining between them. Germline assignment: CDR1 SEHNR and CDR2 FQNEAQ (reference sequence). This CDR3 reads CASSSYSGSYEQYF. CDR3 DNA: TGTGCCAGCAGCTCTTACTCCGGGTCCTACGAGCAGTACTTC.

The sample holds one count of this clone. The rearrangement links TRBV15 to TRBJ2-3; maybe TRBD2 (6 bases). Deletions cut 7 bases from V and 4 bases from J, with 12 bases between. The germline gives CDR1 LNHNV, CDR2 YYDKDF (reference sequence). The CDR3 is 13 residues long. CDR3 region: CATIREYADTQYF. As DNA, the CDR3 is TGTGCCACCATCCGGGAGTACGCAGATACGCAGTATTTT.

The chain employs TRBV7-2 and TRBJ2-7; 11 bases line up with TRBD2. Per germline, CDR1 SGHTA and CDR2 FQGNSA. CDR3 length equals 15 residues. The J segment lost 6 bases and the V segment lost 6 bases, leaving 10 bases of the junction unmatched. Here the CDR3 reads CASRPAGTSGREQYF. Written as DNA, the CDR3 is TGTGCCAGCAGGCCCGCCGGGACTAGCGGTCGCGAGCAGTACTTC.

The rearrangement joins TRBV5-1 to TRBJ1-1; D gene uncertain. The CDR3 loop spans 13 amino acids. Per germline, CDR1 SGHRS and CDR2 YFSETQ. Between the trimmed V and J ends, which lost 2 bases and 1 base, there was a span of 6 bases. DNA of the CDR3: TGCGCCAGCAGCTTTGACTCGAACACTGAAGCTTTCTTT. Translation: CASSFDSNTEAFF.

In its sample, this clone was seen a few times. V is TRBV4-1 and J is TRBJ2-3; 9 bases agree with TRBD2. Germline V gene lookup returns CDR1 MGHRA and CDR2 YSYEKL. The trim removed 4 bases at V and 0 bases at J, leaving 14 bases unmatched. The CDR3 covers 19 residues. The CDR3 DNA is TGCGCCAGCAGCCCTCGACCTTATATGACTAGCGGAAGCACAGATACGCAGTATTTT. Translated, it gives CASSPRPYMTSGSTDTQYF.

V is TRBV28 and J is TRBJ2-6, with TRBD1 matching 8 bases. J gave up 0 bases and V 6 bases, and 7 bases lay outside the gene matches. The CDR3 consists of 17 residues. Looked up from germline, CDR1 is MDHEN and CDR2 is SYDVKM. This CDR3 reads CASSPGGGGSGANVLTF. DNA for the CDR3: TGTGCCAGCAGCCCAGGGGGCGGAGGCTCTGGGGCCAACGTCCTGACTTTC.

The chain links TRBV19 to TRBJ1-5; tentative D call: TRBD1 (6 bases). The CDR3 is made up of 14 amino acids. The germline gives CDR1 LNHDA, CDR2 SQIVND (reference sequence). Trimming left V 5 bases short and J 7 bases short, with 15 bases between. For the CDR3, the DNA is TGTGCCAGTAGTCTTAGACAGGTAGTGCAGCCCCAGCATTTT. It codes for CASSLRQVVQPQHF.

The chain carries TRBV6-5 and TRBJ2-1; D is possibly TRBD1 (5 bases). The CDR3 is made up of 15 amino acids. V lost 5 bases, J lost 3 bases, and 14 bases lay in between. CDR1 and CDR2 (germline): MNHEY, SVGAGI. The CDR3 region is CASSPTPGHYNEQFF. CDR3 bases: TGTGCCAGCAGTCCTACTCCTGGACACTACAATGAGCAGTTCTTC.

The chain carries TRBV5-1 and TRBJ2-1, with 8 bases fitting TRBD1. V gave up 4 bases and J gave up 7 bases; unmatched junction bases: 7. The CDR3 contains 14 residues. From germline, CDR1 is SGHRS and CDR2 YFSETQ. This CDR3 reads CASSAGQGENEQFF. CDR3 coding DNA: TGCGCCAGCAGCGCCGGACAGGGTGAGAATGAGCAGTTCTTC.

J is TRBJ2-7 and V is TRBV2, with D possibly matching TRBD2 (6 bases). V lost 5 bases and J 0 bases, leaving 14 bases between the germline ends. The CDR3 extends over 15 amino acids. Germline V lookup: CDR1 SNHLY, CDR2 FYNNEI. The CDR3 is CASSPGGKASYEQYF. The CDR3 nucleotides are TGTGCCAGCAGTCCCGGGGGTAAGGCCTCCTACGAGCAGTACTTC.

This chain joins TRBV10-2 and TRBJ2-1, with 11 nucleotides matching TRBD2. Looked up from germline, CDR1 is WSHSY and CDR2 is SAAADI. With 7 bases clipped from V and 7 bases from J, the junction kept 9 bases outside the gene matches. CDR3 length: 15 amino acids. CDR3: CASILSGGADNEQFF. The CDR3 region has the DNA TGCGCCAGCATCCTTAGCGGGGGGGCCGATAATGAGCAGTTCTTC.

The rearrangement links TRBV9 to TRBJ1-3; tentatively, D is TRBD1 (6 bases). The CDR3 has 14 amino acids. In germline, CDR1 is SGDLS, CDR2 YYNGEE. V lost 3 bases to trimming and J lost 6 bases, with 13 bases between them. The CDR3 reads CASSEGVWENTIYF. The CDR3 bases are TGTGCCAGCAGCGAGGGGGTTTGGGAAAACACCATATATTTT.

To note about this clone: Within the sample, other DNA sequences also encode this same CDR3. The chain carries TRBV3-1 (or the pseudogene TRBV3-2) and TRBJ2-7; D possibly matches TRBD1 or TRBD2 (5 bases each). V lost 2 bases to trimming and J lost 3 bases, with 8 bases between them. CDR3 length: 13 residues. Germline assignment: CDR1 LGHDT and CDR2 YNNKEL (reference sequence). CDR3 in amino acids: CASSQQGVYEQYF. DNA for the CDR3: TGTGCCAGCAGCCAACAGGGAGTCTACGAGCAGTACTTC.

In its sample, this clone was seen once. V is TRBV28 and J is TRBJ1-5; D gene uncertain. The CDR3 covers 15 residues. From germline, CDR1 is MDHEN and CDR2 SYDVKM. The V and J ends lost 5 bases and 7 bases respectively, with 18 bases between them. CDR3 sequence: CASSGPGRAGQPQHF. Written as DNA, the CDR3 is TGTGCCAGCAGTGGGCCCGGGCGGGCGGGCCAGCCCCAGCATTTT.

The chain carries TRBV19 and TRBJ2-2, with D unresolved. The V gene lost 4 bases and the J gene lost 5 bases, with 8 bases spanning the gap. Germline CDR1 is LNHDA and CDR2 is SQIVND (reference sequence). The CDR3 runs to 13 residues. DNA for the CDR3: TGTGCCAGTAGTACCCCGTGGACCGGGGAGCTGTTTTTT. Amino acids: CASSTPWTGELFF.

The rearrangement joins TRBV10-3 to TRBJ2-3; no firm D call. Trimming removed 6 bases from V and 6 bases from J, with 13 bases in between. CDR1 is ENHRY and CDR2 is SYGVKD in the germline V gene. This CDR3 has 13 amino acids. For the CDR3, the DNA is TGTGCCATCAGGGATTTTTCCGCCGATACGCAGTATTTT. Its protein product is CAIRDFSADTQYF.

This clone was seen more than once but under ten times. CDR3 residues: CAISRTGDQPQHF. CDR3 sequence (DNA): TGTGCCATCAGTCGGACAGGGGACCAGCCCCAGCATTTT. The rearrangement uses TRBV10-3 and TRBJ1-5, with 9 bases aligning to TRBD1. CDR3 length equals 13 residues. The V gene end was trimmed by 5 bases and the J gene end by 7 bases; junction bases not matched to a gene: 3. Per the germline V gene, CDR1 is ENHRY and CDR2 is SYGVKD.

The rearrangement joins TRBV3-1 (or the pseudogene TRBV3-2) to TRBJ1-3; D gene ambiguous. Germline CDR1 and CDR2: LGHDT and YNNKEL (reference sequence). V shed 3 bases and J shed 0 bases, with 9 bases lying between them. The CDR3 covers 15 residues. The CDR3 coding sequence is TGTGCCAGCAGCCAGCTCATGAGCTCTGGAAACACCATATATTTT. Its translation: CASSQLMSSGNTIYF.

The J gene is TRBJ2-2, the V gene TRBV9; 8 nucleotides agree with TRBD2. The germline V gene has CDR1 SGDLS and CDR2 YYNGEE. The CDR3 is made up of 15 amino acids. V dropped 0 bases and J dropped 5; count of bases not matched to a gene: 3. As DNA, the CDR3 is TGTGCCAGCAGCGTAGCGGGAGGGTGGACCGGGGAGCTGTTTTTT. Amino acids: CASSVAGGWTGELFF.

The chain employs TRBV25-1 and TRBJ1-2, with D possibly TRBD1 on 6 matching bases. Germline loops: CDR1 MGHDK, CDR2 SYGVNS. The V end lost 3 bases, the J end lost 4 bases, and 15 bases lay between the germline ends. This CDR3 contains 15 residues. Written as DNA, the CDR3 is TGTGCCAGCAGTGAGGCGGGGGCGCAGGGCTATGGCTACACCTTC. It encodes CASSEAGAQGYGYTF.

A remark on this clone: Other DNA sequences of this sample code for an identical CDR3. The V gene is TRBV5-1, the J gene TRBJ1-4; TRBD1 matches at 8 bases. Trimming removed 2 bases from V and 8 bases from J; junction bases left unmatched: 5. Per the germline V gene, CDR1 is SGHRS and CDR2 is YFSETQ. The CDR3 runs 14 residues. CDR3 sequence (DNA): TGCGCCAGCAGCTTAGGACAGGGAGGGGAAAAACTGTTTTTT. Encoded protein: CASSLGQGGEKLFF.